This T cell receptor (beta chain) originates from a study of HIV-infected patients and healthy controls. Study-level results: Mean usage of eight alpha and eight beta V genes differed significantly in HIV-infected patients versus controls. Diversity differences between study cohorts were not due to their slight age and sex differences.

No cell fractionation was done, so the repertoire covers all unsorted peripheral blood T cells. Peripheral blood, 2 to 3 ml, was drawn for RNA extraction. CDR1 and CDR2 (germline): MNHEY, SVGAGI. This CDR3 has 15 amino acids. The V segment lost 6 bases and the J segment 2 bases; nucleotides outside the gene matches: 5. cDNA was made from approximately 0.55 ug RNA using alpha and beta constant primers. Alpha and beta chain libraries were made separately by chain-specific third strand synthesis with multiplexing indices. Second strand DNA was synthesized using a primer at the SP2 site. TCRdb passed the 5' RACE reads through MiXCR, listing each CDR3 protein once. The sample records roughly 7,400 distinct CDR3 sequences, approximately 9% being singletons. Turning to this clonotype: Its antigen is not identified.

The V and J genes are TRBV6-5 and TRBJ2-5; 11 nucleotides line up with TRBD2. This specimen was blood, taken before antiretroviral therapy. The TCR originated in an adult with HIV infection. The DNA of the CDR3 is TGTGCCAGCAGGATGTTAGCGGGGGGGCAAGAGACCCAGTACTTC. This encodes CASRMLAGGQETQYF.